Given below is one T cell receptor (beta chain) in context. Its antigen is still unknown. Base-call qualities are not available, and no considerably larger clone is one nucleotide away. The cohort was made up of 500 to 800 healthy bone marrow donors. All cohort members were sampled while nominally healthy, although unrecorded immune exposures were likely present. The donor tested CMV seropositive, placing the donor among the approximately 290 seropositive members of the cohort. Each donor provided a peripheral blood sample, and peripheral blood mononuclear cells were used for TCR beta sequencing. Genomic DNA was extracted from the blood cell samples with the Qiagen DNeasy Blood Extraction Kit. The data were taken from a study of cytomegalovirus exposure and HLA in healthy donors (dated by TCRdb to 2016 to 2017). Looking at the study overall: In an earlier analysis of about 560 of the donors, 250 to 300 Gb of sequence data and about 110 million unique TCR beta sequences from 180 million or so T cells were reported. Rather than drawing on any new phenotypic data, the later analysis identified candidate immune exposures from TCR beta sequences and the way those sequences occurred across donors. In an earlier analysis of more than 550 of the donors, high-throughput TCR beta sequencing was used to judge whether each TCR beta V gene segment behaved as functional or pseudogenic. The study used immunosequencing to profile the T cell repertoires of some 600 subjects and linked those repertoires to cytomegalovirus serostatus. Donor age, sex, ethnicity and CMV serostatus were compiled alongside the repertoire data. On average, around 200,000 unique TCR beta nucleotide sequences were sequenced per donor among some 430 genotyped donors of the cohort, with roughly 18% of those sequences being non-productive. High-throughput TCR immunosequencing, statistical association of individual TCRs with disease status, and machine learning were combined to predict cytomegalovirus infection status. Approximately 310 gigabases of sequencing data and approximately 80 million unique TCR sequences were included in an early release covering over 600 HLA-typed donors. Every discovery cohort repertoire had been produced on one sequencing platform. Because of strong linkage in the cohort, 5 or 6 DR-DQ haplotypes were treated as single units for association and clustering. The study aimed to test whether signatures of past pathogen exposure could be identified by cataloging public T cell receptors. Typing coverage differed by locus: A, B, C, DRB1 and DQB1 were typed in roughly 620-630 donors, DQA1 in 500 to 550, DPA1 in some 570, and DPB1 in 400 to 490. Class I and class II HLA loci were covered by the typing at four-digit resolution. Along with the roughly 670-subject first cohort, a separate validation cohort of around 110 different subjects was used. A later genetic analysis took genome-wide SNP genotypes for 398 of the 666 donors and used that subset as a discovery cohort. Of the 300 to 450 genotyped donors, 81% were placed in the genetic ancestry cluster associated with self-reported Caucasian donors. A later analysis re-examined previously published TCR beta repertoires from about 700 donors and added high-resolution HLA genotyping to investigate patterns of TCR occurrence. Broad study findings and their caveats: Compared with the 666-donor mean, donors in an Asian-associated ancestry cluster had fewer N-insertions in productive TCRs, according to a later genetic analysis. The earlier analysis of about 600 of the donors excluded about 16 rarely observed V segments, including chromosome 9 orphons, because counts were too low. Because the 87-base-pair reads could not distinguish some IMGT-functional V segments, including TRBV6-2 and TRBV6-3, those segments were excluded. A cluster of highly shared sequence variants was judged likely to represent a technical artifact of the sequencing pipeline. Because some donors lacked HLA typing at each locus, the association tests relied only on the typed subset. The presence/absence analyses assumed that sequencing depth was roughly uniform across donors, and that assumption may not be true. An earlier analysis of 587 of the donors showed that most TCR beta V segments appeared in productive rearrangements either about 87% or about 30% of the time, which broadly matched IMGT annotations. A further reported finding was that TCR beta sequences accurately predicted the HLA-A and HLA-B alleles for most subjects in the first cohort. An association between a missense DCLRE1C variant and V-gene and J-gene trimming of TCR beta chains was found in a later genetic analysis and replicated in an independent cohort. Immune exposure information for the cohort was limited to CMV serostatus. The study listed around 160 TCR beta chains as associated with cytomegalovirus. According to the authors, the approach could potentially be generalized to other disease states and immunological phenotypes. Across donors, most TCR sequences were observed very rarely, whereas some public TCRs were present in many individuals. Linkage disequilibrium might explain the correlated functional status among segregating V segments, but an unknown experimental factor could not be ruled out. This cohort had only TCR beta chains sequenced, and the lack of alpha or paired-chain data limited which features could be detected. A later analysis found that HLA-associated TCR beta chains were more clonally expanded and had lower generation probabilities than equally common non-associated chains. A few of the identified cytomegalovirus-associated TCR beta chains were confirmed in vitro to be specific for cytomegalovirus antigens. According to a later analysis, TCR association rates differed among HLA loci, with DRB1 alleles showing the most associated TCRs and HLA-C alleles showing the fewest. In a later analysis, several top co-occurrence clusters were reported to appear linked to parvovirus B19, influenza, CMV and Epstein-Barr virus. Specific HLA alleles were associated with over 15,000 TCR beta sequences at a false discovery rate of 0.05 in a later analysis. When HLA alleles, especially DR and DQ, strongly co-occurred, attributing TCR associations to individual alleles was difficult. In a later analysis, most CMV-associated TCR beta chains were found to appear HLA-restricted, with HLA associations seemingly driven largely by CMV exposure. The classifier was reported to diagnose cytomegalovirus status with high specificity and sensitivity in both the original and validation cohorts.

Taken from the germline V gene, the CDR1 and CDR2 loops are MGHRA and YSYEKL. Deletion took 4 bases off V and 5 bases off J, with a span of 17 bases between the germline ends. The CDR3 measures 16 amino acids from cysteine to phenylalanine. Only the CDR3 DNA is retained, 48 bases long and in frame from the first base. The library came from the immunoSEQ multiplex PCR assay. The multiplex PCR relied on a mix of 60 forward primers for TCR Vbeta segments and 13 reverse primers for TCR Jbeta segments. A multiplex PCR assay on genomic DNA amplified the CDR3 region of rearranged TCR beta genes. The Illumina HiSeq System was used to sequence the amplified TCR beta libraries as 87-base-pair reads. In the authors' own workflow: Across the 640 or so repertoires, a later analysis counted roughly 77 million unique TCR beta chains, roughly 11 million of which were shared by at least two donors. A nearest-neighbor algorithm error-corrected the raw reads and collapsed the reads into unique sequences, merging closely related sequences to remove PCR and sequencing errors. V, D and J gene segments were assigned by aligning CDR3 sequences to IMGT reference sequences. For a sequence to be retained, a match of at least six nucleotides was required to both a V gene segment and a J gene segment. Rearrangements were called productive when the CDR3 lacked stop codons and stayed in frame with V and J; all others were non-productive. Following IMGT convention, CDR3 was defined as the stretch from the second conserved V-encoded cysteine to the conserved J-encoded phenylalanine. The earlier analysis of a few hundred of the donors excluded sequences that lacked an unambiguous match to a single V gene segment. In an earlier analysis of about 590 of the donors, a V segment was called functional when productive rearrangements were above 56.7%, and segregating when the standard deviation between donors exceeded 5%. To diagnose cytomegalovirus status from the catalog of TCR beta chain sequences, a statistical classification framework was built. In a later analysis, V and J genes were assigned by comparing TCR nucleotide sequences against IMGT/GENE-DB human TR gene sequences. A later analysis assigned CDR3 sequences and most-parsimonious VDJ recombination scenarios with the TCRdist pipeline. In a later analysis, each TCR beta chain was defined by its CDR3 amino acid sequence together with its V-gene family, and reads lacking a unique V-gene family were excluded. To address suspected cross-contamination and a sequencing artifact, a later analysis removed approximately 590 highly shared, low-generation-probability nucleotide sequences. In a later analysis, a clonal expansion index for each public chain was calculated from normalized within-repertoire ranks of inferred template counts. A later analysis computed generation probabilities with a VDJ recombination model fitted to out-of-frame rearrangements, and checked the results against IGoR. Hypergeometric tests were used in a later analysis to score TCR-TCR, TCR-HLA and TCR-CMV co-occurrence, with a repertoire-size bias correction applied to the TCR pairs. False discovery rates were estimated in a later analysis by permuting HLA or CMV assignments 20 times. In a later analysis, co-occurring TCRs were grouped with DBSCAN, and TCRdist sequence similarity was added when clustering was performed within HLA-allele-positive subsets. For co-occurrence clustering, repertoires with fewer than 30,000 or more than 120,000 public chains were excluded, along with about five repertoires with anomalous nucleotide sharing. TCRdb limited this immuneACCESS table to in-frame rearrangements with V and J called. A share of clones is missing; checked studies link under half to unresolved V genes, and the rest is unexplained. Clone size and V and J calls were adopted from that table, with D and trimming inferred from the DNA. The sample data list about 240,000 clones, and around 80% of these were observed just once. The biggest ten clones account for 4.5% to 6% of the sample.

The specimen sequenced was PBMCs. This TCR was recovered from a woman in her 40s in good health and CMV-seropositive. The V and J segments used are TRBV4-1 and TRBJ1-4; D gene: possibly TRBD1, on 5 matching bases. Here the CDR3 is given as CASSPRGGRTNEKLFF. The nucleotides read TGCGCCAGCAGCCCACGGGGGGGGAGGACAAATGAAAAACTGTTTTTT.